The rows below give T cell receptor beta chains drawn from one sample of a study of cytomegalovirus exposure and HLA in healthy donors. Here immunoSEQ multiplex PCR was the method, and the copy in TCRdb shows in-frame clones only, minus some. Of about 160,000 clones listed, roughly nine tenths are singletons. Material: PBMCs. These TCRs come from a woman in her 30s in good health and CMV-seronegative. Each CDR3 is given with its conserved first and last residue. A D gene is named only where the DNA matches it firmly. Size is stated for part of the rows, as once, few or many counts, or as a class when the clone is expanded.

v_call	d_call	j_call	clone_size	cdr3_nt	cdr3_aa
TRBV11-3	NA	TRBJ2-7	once	TGTGCCAGCAGCTTAGGTTTGTCACAGCCTAAGCAGTACTTC	CASSLGLSQPKQYF
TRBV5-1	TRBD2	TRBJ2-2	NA	TGCGCCAGCAGCTTGACCCCTAGCGGGAAACACACCGGGGAGCTGTTTTTT	CASSLTPSGKHTGELFF
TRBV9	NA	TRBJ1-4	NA	TGTGCCAGCAGCGGAGGCGACCCATCAACTAATGAAAAACTGTTTTTT	CASSGGDPSTNEKLFF
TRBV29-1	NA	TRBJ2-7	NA	TGCAGCGTTAGCGTTTCCTCCTACGAGCAGTACTTC	CSVSVSSYEQYF
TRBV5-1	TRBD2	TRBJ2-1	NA	TGCGCCAGCAGCGAGAGTCCGGGAGGAGGTGAGCAGTTCTTC	CASSESPGGGEQFF
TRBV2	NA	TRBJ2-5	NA	TGTGCCAGCAGTGTCCACAGGACCCAAGAGACCCAGTACTTC	CASSVHRTQETQYF
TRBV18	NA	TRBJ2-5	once	TGTGCCAGCTCACCACCGGAGGAATTGGGTGAGACCCAGTACTTC	CASSPPEELGETQYF
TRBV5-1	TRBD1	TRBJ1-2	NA	TGCGCCAGCAGCTCCGGACAGGGGGCCATGGGCTACACCTTC	CASSSGQGAMGYTF
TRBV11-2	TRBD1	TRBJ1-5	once	TGTGCCAGCAGCTTAGGGGACAGAAACAATCAGCCCCAGCATTTT	CASSLGDRNNQPQHF
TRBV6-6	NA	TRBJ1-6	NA	TGTGCCAGCAGTTACTCGCCGAGCTCCTATAATTCACCCCTCCACTTT	CASSYSPSSYNSPLHF
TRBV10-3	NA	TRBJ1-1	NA	TGTGCCATCACCGAACGGGGGGTGAACACTGAAGCTTTCTTT	CAITERGVNTEAFF
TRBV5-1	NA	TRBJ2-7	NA	TGCGCCAGCAGCAGGGGATTTTTGCACGAGCAGTACTTC	CASSRGFLHEQYF
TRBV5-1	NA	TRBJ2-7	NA	TGCGCCAGCAGCTTTCAAATCGGGGGAGGCGAGCAGTACTTC	CASSFQIGGGEQYF
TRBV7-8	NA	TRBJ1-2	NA	TGTGCCAGCAGTCCGGGGAACTTCTATGGCTACACCTTC	CASSPGNFYGYTF
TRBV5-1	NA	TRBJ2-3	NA	TGCGCCAGCAGCTTGCTAGCAGCAGATACGCAGTATTTT	CASSLLAADTQYF
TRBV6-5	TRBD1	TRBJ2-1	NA	TGTGCCACCCTAATTCCGGGACAGGGGGATGAGCAGTTCTTC	CATLIPGQGDEQFF
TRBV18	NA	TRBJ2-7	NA	TGTGCCAGCTCACAAACCGGGACAACCTACGAGCAGTACTTC	CASSQTGTTYEQYF
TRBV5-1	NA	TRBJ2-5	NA	TGCGCCAGCACCAGGGGGGACAGCCAAGAGACCCAGTACTTC	CASTRGDSQETQYF
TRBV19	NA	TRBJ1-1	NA	TGTGCCAGTAGTATACACAGCTCCATGAACACTGAAGCTTTCTTT	CASSIHSSMNTEAFF
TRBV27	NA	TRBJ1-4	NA	TGTGCCAGCAGTTTCCGTTCAACTAATGAAAAACTGTTTTTT	CASSFRSTNEKLFF
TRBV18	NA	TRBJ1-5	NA	TGTGCCAGCTCACCCGACAGTAGCACCCAGCATTTT	CASSPDSSTQHF
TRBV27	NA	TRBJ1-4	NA	TGTGCCAGCAGCTTTAAGCTTGCAACTAATGAAAAACTGTTTTTT	CASSFKLATNEKLFF
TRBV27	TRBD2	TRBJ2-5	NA	TGTGCCAGCAGCCTTAGCGGGCGTTTAGAGACCCAGTACTTC	CASSLSGRLETQYF
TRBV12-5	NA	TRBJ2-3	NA	TGTGCTAGTGGTTTGGTCCCGACAGATACGCAGTATTTT	CASGLVPTDTQYF
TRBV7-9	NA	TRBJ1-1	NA	TGTGCCAGCAGCCCCGGACAGTTGATATCGAACACTGAAGCTTTCTTT	CASSPGQLISNTEAFF
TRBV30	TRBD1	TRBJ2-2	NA	TGTGCGAAGGGGGCATCGAACACCGGGGAGCTGTTTTTT	CAKGASNTGELFF
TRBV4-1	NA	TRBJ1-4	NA	TGCGCCAGCAGCATAGTCGGGGGGAATGAAAAACTGTTTTTT	CASSIVGGNEKLFF
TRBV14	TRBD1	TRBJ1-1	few	TGTGCCAGCAGCCACCGTACGGGGACAGGGAACACTGAAGCTTTCTTT	CASSHRTGTGNTEAFF
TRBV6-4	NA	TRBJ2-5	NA	TGTCCCAACCCGCGTGAGACCCAGTACTTC	CPNPRETQYF
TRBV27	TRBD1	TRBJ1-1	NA	TGTGCCAGCAGTAGCGGAGCCGGGACAGCGAACACTGAAGCTTTCTTT	CASSSGAGTANTEAFF
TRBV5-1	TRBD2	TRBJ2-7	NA	TGCGCCAGCAGCCCAACGGGGGGAGGCGAGCAGTACTTC	CASSPTGGGEQYF
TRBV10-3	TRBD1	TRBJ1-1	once	TGTGCCATCAGTGGCTCCGGACGGACAGGGAACACTGAAGCTTTCTTT	CAISGSGRTGNTEAFF
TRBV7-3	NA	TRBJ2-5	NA	TGTGCCAGCAGCTTAAGGGACTCACAAGAGACCCAGTACTTC	CASSLRDSQETQYF
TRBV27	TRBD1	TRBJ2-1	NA	TGTGCCAGCAGTCCGGACAGGGGCCAGTTCCACAATGAGCAGTTCTTC	CASSPDRGQFHNEQFF
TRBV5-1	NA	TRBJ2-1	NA	TGCGCCAGCAGCTCCGGACTACCTAGCTCCTACAATGAGCAGTTCTTC	CASSSGLPSSYNEQFF
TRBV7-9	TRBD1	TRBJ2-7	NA	TGTGCCAGCAGCTTCTACAGGGGGTCGAACGAGCAGTACTTC	CASSFYRGSNEQYF
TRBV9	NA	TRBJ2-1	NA	TGTGCCAGCAGCGTGAATAGTATCACGAACAATGAGCAGTTCTTC	CASSVNSITNNEQFF
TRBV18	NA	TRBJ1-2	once	TGTGCCAGCTCATCCCAACGGGGAGGGGAATATGGCTACACCTTC	CASSSQRGGEYGYTF
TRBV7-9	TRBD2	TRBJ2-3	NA	TGTGCCAGCAGCCCCGGCCAGGGAGGGATGTATTTT	CASSPGQGGMYF
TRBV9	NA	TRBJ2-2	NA	TGTGCCAGCAGCGTAGCGCAGGGGAACACCGGGGAGCTGTTTTTT	CASSVAQGNTGELFF
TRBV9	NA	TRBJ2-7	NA	TGTGCCAGCAGCGTAGGTAGGGGGTCAGCCTACGAGCAGTACTTC	CASSVGRGSAYEQYF
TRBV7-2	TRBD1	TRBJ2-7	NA	TGTGCCAGCAGCTTAGTTAGGACAGGGGGATTCTACGAGCAGTACTTC	CASSLVRTGGFYEQYF
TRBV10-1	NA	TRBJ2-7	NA	TGCGCCAGCAGTGAGAGTACTGGTCCCTACGAGCAGTACTTC	CASSESTGPYEQYF
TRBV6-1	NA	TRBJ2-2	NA	TGTGCCATACAAGGGGTTGCAAACACCGGGGAGCTGTTTTTT	CAIQGVANTGELFF
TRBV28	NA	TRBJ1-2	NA	TGTGCCAGCAGTTCCCACAGTGTTGGTTATGGCTACACCTTC	CASSSHSVGYGYTF
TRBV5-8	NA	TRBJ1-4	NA	TGTGCCAGCAGCCAACGGTTAGAGACTAATGAAAAACTGTTTTTT	CASSQRLETNEKLFF
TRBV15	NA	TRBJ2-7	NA	TGTGCCACCAGCCGGGGTGGGGAGAGATCCTACGAGCAGTACTTC	CATSRGGERSYEQYF
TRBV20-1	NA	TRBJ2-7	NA	TGCAGTGCTAGGCTCAGGGGCGAGCAGTACTTC	CSARLRGEQYF
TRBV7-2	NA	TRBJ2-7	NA	TGTGCCAGCAGGACGGGAGCCAGCTCCTACGAGCAGTACTTC	CASRTGASSYEQYF
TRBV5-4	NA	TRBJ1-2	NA	TGTGCCAGCCTGGGGGGGGATCCCTATGGCTACACCTTC	CASLGGDPYGYTF
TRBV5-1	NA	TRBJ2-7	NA	TGCGCCAGCAGCTTGGTGGGGGCCCTCTACGAGCAGTACTTC	CASSLVGALYEQYF
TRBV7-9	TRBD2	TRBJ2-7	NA	TGTGCCAGCAGCTTCCGGGGGGGGCCTTCCTACGAGCAGTACTTC	CASSFRGGPSYEQYF
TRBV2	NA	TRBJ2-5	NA	TGTGCCAGCAGTGACGTATCAGAGACCCAGTACTTC	CASSDVSETQYF
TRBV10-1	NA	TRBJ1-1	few	TGCGCCAGCAGTGTTGAGAGGGGGAGATCTGAAGCTTTCTTT	CASSVERGRSEAFF
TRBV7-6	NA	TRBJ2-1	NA	TGTGCCAGCAAGGCAGGGACCTACAATGAGCAGTTCTTC	CASKAGTYNEQFF